The clone carrying this TCR beta chain came up a few times. No antigen is known for it. These data are taken from a study of post-analysis software for immune sequencing data. The germline V gene encodes CDR1 SEHNR and CDR2 FQNEAQ (reference sequence). The CDR3 is 15 amino acids. The V end was cut by 4 bases, the J end by 2 bases, with 13 bases between. TCR beta cDNA libraries had unique molecular identifiers. When roughly 0.9 to 10 million T cells were used, they gave some 520,000 cDNA molecules. TCRdb re-called the PCR reads with MiXCR, one entry per CDR3 protein. The sample carries about 500,000 distinct CDR3 sequences, roughly 46% recorded once. General study points: Relative to controls, patients had five TRBV segments at higher frequency, with TRBV5-6, TRBV5-1 and TRBV20-1 among these. By F measure, samples from a shared preparation batch strongly co-clustered.

The clonotype comes from a girl between 10 and 17 years old with multiple sclerosis. The rearrangement joins TRBV7-9 to TRBJ2-3, with D perhaps being TRBD1 or TRBD2 (5 bases each). Sequenced sample: blood. The CDR3: CASSSPGPHTDTQYF. CDR3 coding DNA: TGTGCCAGCAGCTCCCCGGGACCACACACAGATACGCAGTATTTT.